These T cell receptor beta chains were read from a single sample in a study of T-cell reconstitution after alpha-beta-depleted transplantation in children. From the PCR reads, TCRdb called clonotypes with MiXCR, one entry per CDR3 protein. The sample carries 380,000 or so distinct CDR3 sequences, 10% to 15% recorded once. Source: PBMCs, taken from the stem cell graft. The receptors here all came from a human donor who donated a stem cell graft to a child with Fanconi anemia. Each CDR3 is given with its conserved first and last residue. The D gene is left open where the match is weak. Expanded clones get a size class; other rows say once, few or many, or leave the size out.

v_call	clone_size	j_call	d_call	cdr3_nt	cdr3_aa
TRBV2	NA	TRBJ1-2	NA	TGTGCCAGCAGTGGGGGTCCTACAGGGACTGGCTACACCTTC	CASSGGPTGTGYTF
TRBV10-2	NA	TRBJ1-6	NA	TGCGCCAGTCGGGAAAATAATTCACCCCTCCACTTT	CASRENNSPLHF
TRBV5-6	many	TRBJ2-7	NA	TGTGCCAGCAGCTTCTACGAGCAGTACTTC	CASSFYEQYF
TRBV5-5	few	TRBJ2-1	NA	TGTGCCAGCAGCTTGAACCTATACAATGAGCAGTTCTTC	CASSLNLYNEQFF
TRBV20-1	many	TRBJ1-2	TRBD1	TGCAGTGCTACCACAGGGGAGGCTCTTGGCTACACCTTC	CSATTGEALGYTF
TRBV18	few	TRBJ1-1	TRBD1	TGTGCCAGCTCACCACGTTCCGACAGGGCCGGGTCCACTGAAGCTTTCTTT	CASSPRSDRAGSTEAFF
TRBV28	few	TRBJ1-2	NA	TGTGCCAGCAACCTAGGGGGGGGCGGCTACACCTTC	CASNLGGGGYTF
TRBV28	NA	TRBJ1-2	NA	TGTGCCAGCAGTTTAGGCGGGGGACTTGGCTACACCTTC	CASSLGGGLGYTF
TRBV12-3/TRBV12-4	few	TRBJ1-5	TRBD1	TGTGCCAGCAGTCCTTCGACGGGACAGGGTGCTCAGCCCCAGCATTTT	CASSPSTGQGAQPQHF
TRBV4-3	few	TRBJ2-7	NA	TGCGCCAGCAGCCAAACCCAGGGAGCTTACTACGAGCAGTACTTC	CASSQTQGAYYEQYF